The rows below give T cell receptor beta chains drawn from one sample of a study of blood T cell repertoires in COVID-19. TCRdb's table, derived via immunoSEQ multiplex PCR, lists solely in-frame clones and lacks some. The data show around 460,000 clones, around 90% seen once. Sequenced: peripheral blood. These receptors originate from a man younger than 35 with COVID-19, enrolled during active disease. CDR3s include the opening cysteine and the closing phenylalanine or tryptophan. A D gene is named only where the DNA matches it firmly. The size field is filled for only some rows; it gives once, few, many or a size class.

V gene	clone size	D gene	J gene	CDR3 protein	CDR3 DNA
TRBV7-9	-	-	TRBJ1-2	CASSPGRAKNYGYTF	TGTGCCAGCAGCCCGGGGAGGGCGAAGAACTATGGCTACACCTTC
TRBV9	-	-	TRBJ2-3	CASSVTVTGGSDTQYF	TGTGCCAGCAGCGTGACAGTCACCGGGGGATCAGATACGCAGTATTTT
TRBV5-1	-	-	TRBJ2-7	CASSLGAGQTYEQYF	TGCGCCAGCAGTTTGGGGGCCGGACAGACCTACGAGCAGTACTTC
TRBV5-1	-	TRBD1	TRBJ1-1	CASSWDRNTEAFF	TGCGCCAGCAGCTGGGACAGGAACACTGAAGCTTTCTTT
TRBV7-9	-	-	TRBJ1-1	CASSSRVLNTEAFF	TGTGCCAGCAGCTCCAGGGTTCTGAACACTGAAGCTTTCTTT
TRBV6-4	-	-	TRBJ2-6	CASSDSIGGDVLTF	TGTGCCAGCAGTGACTCGATAGGTGGAGACGTCCTGACTTTC
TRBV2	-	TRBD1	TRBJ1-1	CASSDPRPGRGLRPLEAFF	TGTGCCAGCAGTGATCCCCGCCCGGGCAGGGGGCTTCGTCCCCTTGAAGCTTTCTTT
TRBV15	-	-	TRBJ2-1	CATSIQGGEAGSHNEQFF	TGTGCCACCAGCATCCAAGGGGGTGAAGCGGGGAGCCACAATGAGCAGTTCTTC
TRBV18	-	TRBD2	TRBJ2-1	CASSPGTSGSYEQFF	TGTGCCAGCTCTCCCGGGACTAGCGGGAGCTATGAGCAGTTCTTC
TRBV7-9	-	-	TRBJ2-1	CASSWGLEEFF	TGTGCCAGCAGCTGGGGGCTAGAAGAGTTCTTC
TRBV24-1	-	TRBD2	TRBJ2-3	CATSDFAAGGGSDTQYF	TGTGCCACCAGTGATTTCGCCGCGGGAGGTGGGTCAGATACGCAGTATTTT
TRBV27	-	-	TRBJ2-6	CASSAQGTGANVLTF	TGTGCCAGCAGCGCCCAGGGAACTGGGGCCAACGTCCTGACTTTC
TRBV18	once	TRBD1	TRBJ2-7	CASSPPLDRNTYEQYF	TGTGCCAGCTCACCACCCTTGGACAGGAACACCTACGAGCAGTACTTC
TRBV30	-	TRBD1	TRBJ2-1	CAWSSDRDNEQFF	TGTGCCTGGAGTTCCGACAGGGACAATGAGCAGTTCTTC
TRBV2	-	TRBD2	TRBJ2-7	CASSASGRNGTYEQYF	TGTGCCAGCTCAGCTAGCGGGAGAAACGGGACCTACGAGCAGTACTTC
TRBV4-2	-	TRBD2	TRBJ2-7	CASSQTGTSGLEQYF	TGTGCCAGCAGCCAAACCGGGACTAGCGGACTCGAGCAGTACTTC
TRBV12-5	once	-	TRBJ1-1	CASVFSNGGANTEAFF	TGTGCTAGTGTCTTCTCGAACGGGGGTGCGAACACTGAAGCTTTCTTT
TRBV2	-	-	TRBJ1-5	CASSLRSNQPQHF	TGTGCCAGCAGTCTCAGGAGCAATCAGCCCCAGCATTTT
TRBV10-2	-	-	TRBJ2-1	CASRDYRNEQFF	TGCGCCAGCAGGGACTATAGGAATGAGCAGTTCTTC
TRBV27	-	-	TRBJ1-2	CASSSSVTATNYGYTF	TGTGCCAGCAGTTCATCGGTTACAGCTACTAACTATGGCTACACCTTC
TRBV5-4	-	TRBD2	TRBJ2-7	CASSIYPAGGRYEQYF	TGTGCCAGCAGCATCTACCCAGCGGGAGGGCGTTACGAGCAGTACTTC
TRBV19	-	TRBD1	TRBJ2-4	CASTRAPGTGSEDIQYF	TGTGCCAGTACTCGGGCCCCCGGGACAGGTTCGGAGGACATTCAGTACTTC
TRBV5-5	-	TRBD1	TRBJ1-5	CASSIQGNQPQHF	TGTGCCAGCAGCATACAGGGGAACCAGCCCCAGCATTTT
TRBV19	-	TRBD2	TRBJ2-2	CASSRLAGRRVTGELFF	TGTGCCAGTAGTAGACTAGCGGGGCGCAGGGTCACCGGGGAGCTGTTTTTT
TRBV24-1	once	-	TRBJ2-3	CATSRDKITDTQYF	TGTGCCACCAGTCGGGACAAAATAACAGATACGCAGTATTTT
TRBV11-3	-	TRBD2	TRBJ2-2	CASSPRVSGISTGELFF	TGTGCCAGCAGCCCTCGTGTTAGCGGGATTAGTACCGGGGAGCTGTTTTTT
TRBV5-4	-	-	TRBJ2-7	CASSFGPYEQYF	TGTGCCAGCAGCTTTGGGCCCTACGAGCAGTACTTC
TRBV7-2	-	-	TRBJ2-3	CASSIQGGPGTDTQYF	TGTGCCAGCAGCATCCAGGGGGGACCTGGCACAGATACGCAGTATTTT
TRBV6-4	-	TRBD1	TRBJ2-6	CASRDRSSGANVLTF	TGTGCCAGCCGGGACAGGAGCTCTGGGGCCAACGTCCTGACTTTC